This TCR beta chain came from a study of T cell responses to AZD1222 COVID-19 vaccine. Repertoires were generated with immunoSEQ multiplex PCR, while TCRdb's copy carries only in-frame clones and drops some. The top ten clones hold roughly 5.2% of a sample with around 130,000 clones, approximately 88% of them seen once. Only one count was recorded for this clone. Antigen unknown. Germline-derived CDR1 and CDR2 are LGHNA and YSLEER. Trimming removed 0 bases from V and 8 bases from J, with 13 bases in between. The length of the CDR3 is 14 residues. General study findings and limits: In a largely white British group with more females than males, clonal diversity was possibly underestimated. Reportedly, close to half of spike-specific TCRs are directed against unmutated variant regions.

The source material was peripheral blood, sampled 28 days after the second AZD1222 dose. The receptor comes from an adult who received the AZD1222 COVID-19 vaccine. J is TRBJ1-2 and V is TRBV4-3, with D uncertain. The CDR3 sequence is CASSQDSAGRGYTF. The DNA for the CDR3 is TGCGCCAGCAGCCAAGATAGTGCAGGACGCGGCTACACCTTC.